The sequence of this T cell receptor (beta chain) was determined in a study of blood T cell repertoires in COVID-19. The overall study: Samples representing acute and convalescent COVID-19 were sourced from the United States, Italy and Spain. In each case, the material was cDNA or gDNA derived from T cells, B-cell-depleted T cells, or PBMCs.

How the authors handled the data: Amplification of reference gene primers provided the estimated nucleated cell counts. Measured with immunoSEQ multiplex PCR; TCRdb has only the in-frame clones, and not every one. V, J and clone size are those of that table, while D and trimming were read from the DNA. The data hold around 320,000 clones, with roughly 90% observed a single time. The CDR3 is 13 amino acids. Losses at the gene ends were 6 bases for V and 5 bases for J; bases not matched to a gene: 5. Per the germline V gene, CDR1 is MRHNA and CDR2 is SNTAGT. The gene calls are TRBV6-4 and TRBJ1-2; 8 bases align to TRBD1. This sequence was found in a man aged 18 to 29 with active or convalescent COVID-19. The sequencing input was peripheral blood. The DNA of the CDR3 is TGTGCCAGCAGCCCCCGGACAGGGTATGGCTACACCTTC. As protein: CASSPRTGYGYTF.